The 18 T cell receptor beta chains reported below all come from one sample, sequenced in a study of T cell changes during pregnancy in multiple sclerosis (dated by TCRdb to about 2019). Receptor amplification or capture employed the immunoSEQ multiplex PCR assay. This is the immuneACCESS table as TCRdb keeps it, with only in-frame sequences that have V and J called. A part of the clones is gone; compared with another copy, unresolved V genes explain less than half, and the rest is unexplained. The sample table lists around 70,000 clones, roughly 89% of them with a count of one. Approximately 0.84% of the sample lies in the top ten. Sequenced here: peripheral blood, sampled in the second trimester of pregnancy. The receptors stem from a female donor with multiple sclerosis, enrolled in a pregnancy study.

This clone was seen a handful of times. The chain carries TRBV27 and TRBJ1-6, with D tentatively TRBD1 (6 bases). The CDR3 spans 12 residues. Germline CDR1 reads MNHEY; CDR2 reads SMNVEV (reference sequence). Trimming left V 5 bases short and J 9 bases short, with 8 bases between. CDR3 sequence (DNA): TGTGCCAGCAGTCCGACAGGTTCACCCCTCCACTTT. Translation: CASSPTGSPLHF.

V usage is TRBV5-1 and J usage is TRBJ2-1, with 9 positions matching TRBD2. Looked up from germline, CDR1 is SGHRS and CDR2 is YFSETQ. The CDR3 length is 17 residues. V lost 4 bases and J lost 7; bases outside the gene matches: 15. CDR3 nucleotide sequence: TGCGCCAGCAGCCCCCCCCGCGGCGGGGGGGCATGGAATGAGCAGTTCTTC. Protein sequence: CASSPPRGGGAWNEQFF. Supplemented by reference TRBV5-1 and TRBJ2-1, the full variable domain reads KAGVTQTPRYLIKTRGQQVTLSCSPISGHRSVSWYQQTPGQGLQFLFEYFSETQRNKGNFPGRFSGRQFSNSRSEMNVSTLELGDSALYLCASSPPRGGGAWNEQFFGPGTRLTVL.

This sequence joins TRBV25-1 and TRBJ2-3, with D possibly being TRBD2 (5 bases). Germline CDR1 MGHDK, CDR2 SYGVNS. The CDR3 contains 15 residues. V gave up 4 bases and J gave up 3 bases, with 14 bases separating them. The CDR3 sequence: CASSGGDWRTDTQYF. For the CDR3, the DNA is TGTGCCAGCAGTGGCGGAGACTGGAGGACAGATACGCAGTATTTT.

The genes are TRBV7-8 and TRBJ2-3; the D gene is possibly TRBD2 (6 bases). The V end lost 5 bases, the J end lost 0 bases, and 24 bases lay between the germline ends. This CDR3 has 19 residues. Germline loops: CDR1 SGHVS, CDR2 FQNEAQ. In DNA, the CDR3 is TGTGCCAGCAGCGGACCGGTGGAGGGCGGGACCCCTAGCACAGATACGCAGTATTTT. It is translated as CASSGPVEGGTPSTDTQYF.

The gene calls are TRBV7-8 and TRBJ2-7; a possible D gene is TRBD1 (5 bases). Germline CDR1 and CDR2: SGHVS and FQNEAQ. This CDR3 contains 15 residues. Trimming stripped 5 bases from V and 0 bases from J, with 14 bases between. This CDR3 is CASSERTRSSYEQYF. The DNA of the CDR3 is TGTGCCAGCAGCGAAAGGACAAGGAGCTCCTACGAGCAGTACTTC.

Only one count was recorded for this clone. The chain carries TRBV7-3 and TRBJ2-3, with 7 nucleotides matching TRBD2. Germline values: CDR1 SGHTA, CDR2 FQGTGA. With V trimmed by 2 bases and J by 4 bases, 6 bases remained unmatched. This CDR3 comprises 15 residues. The CDR3 DNA sequence: TGTGCCAGCAGCTTATTGGGGGGGTTGGCAGATACGCAGTATTTT. Translation gives CASSLLGGLADTQYF. Looking up the rest from reference TRBV7-3 and TRBJ2-3 gives the full variable domain: GAGVSQTPSNKVTEKGKYVELRCDPISGHTALYWYRQSLGQGPEFLIYFQGTGAADDSGLPNDRFFAVRPEGSVSTLKIQRTERGDSAVYLCASSLLGGLADTQYFGPGTRLTVL.

Note on this clone: A read error may explain this, as a much larger clone is one base away. This chain links TRBV5-4 with TRBJ2-3; 7 nucleotides line up with TRBD2. Germline lookup yields CDR1 SGHNT and CDR2 YYREEE (reference sequence). The CDR3 consists of 13 residues. V gave up 4 bases and J gave up 1 base; unmatched junction bases: 0. The CDR3: CASSRGGTDTQYF. CDR3 sequence (DNA): TGTGCCAGCAGCCGGGGGGGCACAGATACGCAGTATTTT. The full variable domain, rest sourced from reference TRBV5-4 and TRBJ2-3, is ETGVTQSPTHLIKTRGQQVTLRCSSQSGHNTVSWYQQALGQGPQFIFQYYREEENGRGNFPPRFSGLQFPNYSSELNVNALELDDSALYLCASSRGGTDTQYFGPGTRLTVL.

The chain uses TRBV6-1 and TRBJ2-5; 7 bases map to TRBD2. The CDR3 totals 15 residues. Germline V lookup: CDR1 MNHNS, CDR2 SASEGT. Trimming removed 4 bases from V and 4 bases from J; junction bases left unmatched: 9. The CDR3 nucleotides read TGTGCCAGCAGTGGTGGGGGGGGTAGGGTAGAGACCCAGTACTTC. Translated: CASSGGGGRVETQYF.

The gene calls are TRBV9 and TRBJ1-2, with 7 bases fitting TRBD1. CDR3 size: 16 residues. V gave up 4 bases and J gave up 0 bases; unmatched junction bases: 9. Germline V gene lookup returns CDR1 SGDLS and CDR2 YYNGEE. The CDR3 sequence is CASSLFDRAANYGYTF. CDR3 in DNA: TGTGCCAGCAGCTTATTTGACAGGGCCGCTAACTATGGCTACACCTTC.

This clone was picked up one time. V is TRBV6-5 and J is TRBJ2-4, with 8 bases matching TRBD2. V was pared by 6 bases and J by 3 bases, with 7 bases of the junction left unmatched. The V gene's germline CDR1 is MNHEY and CDR2 SVGAGI. This CDR3 contains 15 residues. CDR3 coding DNA: TGTGCCAGCAGGCACGGGGGGGCCGACAAAAACATTCAGTACTTC. This sequence encodes CASRHGGADKNIQYF.

The rearrangement links TRBV30 to TRBJ2-7, with D possibly being TRBD2 (6 bases). Trimming stripped 3 bases from V and 2 bases from J, with 11 bases between. The CDR3 is 13 residues long. The germline V gene encodes CDR1 GTSNPN and CDR2 SVGIG (reference sequence). Written as DNA, the CDR3 is TGTGCCTGGAGGATGGCGGGGACCTACGAGCAGTACTTC. This sequence encodes CAWRMAGTYEQYF.

J is TRBJ1-6 and V is TRBV4-3; no clear D. The CDR3 extends over 16 amino acids. Germline V CDR1 and CDR2: LGHNA, YSLEER. V shed 5 bases and J shed 9 bases, with 20 bases lying between them. CDR3 DNA: TGCGCCAGCAGCATCCACTCGGGAGGGTTCAGTTCACCCCTCCACTTT. Encoded protein: CASSIHSGGFSSPLHF.

This clone is a singleton in its sample. The chain's CDR3 is CASSLRTRGLYGYTF. The CDR3 nucleotides are TGTGCCAGCAGCTTGCGTACTCGGGGACTTTATGGCTACACCTTC. The V call is TRBV5-4, the J call TRBJ1-2; the D gene is possibly TRBD1 (5 bases). Germline lookup yields CDR1 SGHNT and CDR2 YYREEE (reference sequence). The CDR3 length is 15 residues. With 1 base removed from V and 5 bases from J, the gap between germline ends came to 15 bases.

This chain uses TRBV28 with TRBJ2-4, with 7 bases identical to TRBD1. CDR1 and CDR2 from the germline V gene are MDHEN and SYDVKM. CDR3 length equals 20 residues. V shed 3 bases, J shed 1 base, and the junction held 18 bases outside the gene matches. For the CDR3, the DNA is TGTGCCAGCAGTTTCCCCTCCGGCAGGGGGTCCCATAACGCCAAAAACATTCAGTACTTC. Protein sequence: CASSFPSGRGSHNAKNIQYF.

The CDR3 bases are TGTGCCAGCAGTTACTCGGGGGCCAGGCATGGCTACACCTTC. This encodes CASSYSGARHGYTF. The chain employs TRBV6-5 and TRBJ1-2, with D perhaps TRBD1 (6 bases). The V end was cut by 0 bases, the J end by 6 bases, with 11 bases between. The CDR3 totals 14 residues. Germline assignment: CDR1 MNHEY and CDR2 SVGAGI.

J is TRBJ1-6 and V is TRBV4-3, with 12 bases lining up with TRBD1. This CDR3 is 16 amino acids long. Germline V gives CDR1 LGHNA, CDR2 YSLEER. After removal of 0 bases from V and 10 bases from J, the junction contained 4 bases not matched to a gene. The CDR3 region is CASSQEAGTGGSPLHF. The CDR3 coding sequence is TGCGCCAGCAGCCAAGAAGCCGGGACAGGGGGCTCACCCCTCCACTTT.

This clone was detected only once. V and J are TRBV5-6 and TRBJ2-1; D not resolved. Germline V lookup: CDR1 SGHDT, CDR2 YYEEEE. The CDR3 extends over 15 amino acids. Trimming removed 2 bases at V and 0 bases at J, with 9 bases between. The DNA for the CDR3 is TGTGCCAGCAGCTTCCGCACGAGCTCCTACAATGAGCAGTTCTTC. It codes for CASSFRTSSYNEQFF. The full variable domain, completed using reference TRBV5-6 and TRBJ2-1, is DAGVTQSPTHLIKTRGQQVTLRCSPKSGHDTVSWYQQALGQGPQFIFQYYEEEERQRGNFPDRFSGHQFPNYSSELNVNALLLGDSALYLCASSFRTSSYNEQFFGPGTRLTVL.

This clone has just one count. The V gene is TRBV5-8, the J gene TRBJ2-2; 11 bases line up with TRBD2. V was pared by 4 bases and J by 1 base, with 3 bases of the junction left unmatched. Germline loops: CDR1 SGHTS, CDR2 YDEGEE. The CDR3 runs to 16 residues. The DNA of the CDR3 is TGTGCCAGCAGCAGAACTAGCGGGGGGAACACCGGGGAGCTGTTTTTT. It is translated as CASSRTSGGNTGELFF.